This entry lists 8 T cell receptor beta chains sequenced from one sample in a study of chemoradiotherapy in HPV16-positive cancers. Libraries were prepared by immunoSEQ multiplex PCR; TCRdb keeps only in-frame clonotypes and omits some of them. The sample carries about 290 clones, roughly 91% recorded once. The specimen comprised tumor tissue, sampled from a patient who underwent chemoradiotherapy. These receptors were obtained from a human donor with HPV-associated anogenital cancer.

This clone showed up just once. The chain is built from TRBV4-1 and TRBJ1-2; 8 nucleotides line up with TRBD1. With 3 bases clipped from V and 7 bases from J, the junction kept 4 bases outside the gene matches. Germline CDR1 and CDR2: MGHRA and YSYEKL. This CDR3 spans 13 amino acids. DNA of the CDR3: TGCGCCAGCAGCCAGACAGGGGCCATTGGCTACACCTTC. Translation gives CASSQTGAIGYTF.

This clone appeared once. This chain connects TRBV19 to TRBJ1-4; a weak D match, TRBD1 (5 bases). Trimming shortened V by 5 bases and J by 8 bases, and 15 bases separated the two germline ends. This CDR3 contains 14 residues. CDR1 is LNHDA, CDR2 SQIVND, per germline (reference sequence). CDR3 nucleotide sequence: TGTGCCAGTAGTGACCGGGACCACGGGGAAAAACTGTTTTTT. Translating gives CASSDRDHGEKLFF.

This chain joins TRBV29-1 and TRBJ1-5, with D maybe TRBD1 (6 bases). V was shortened by 7 bases and J by 4 bases, with 17 bases between the two germline ends. The CDR3 covers 14 residues. Germline V lookup: CDR1 SQVTM, CDR2 ANQGSEA. CDR3 amino acids: CSATGSGWNQPQHF. Here the CDR3 DNA reads TGCAGCGCCACAGGGTCAGGATGGAATCAGCCCCAGCATTTT.

V and J are TRBV29-1 and TRBJ2-3, with D tentatively TRBD2 (6 bases). The V and J ends lost 7 bases and 2 bases respectively, with 16 bases between them. The CDR3 runs to 14 residues. From germline, CDR1 is SQVTM and CDR2 ANQGSEA. The DNA for the CDR3 is TGCAGCGCGCTGACGGGACTTGACACAGATACGCAGTATTTT. Protein: CSALTGLDTDTQYF.

Only one count was recorded for this clone. V gene TRBV5-6 combines with J gene TRBJ2-2, with 9 nucleotides matching TRBD1. V lost 4 bases and J lost 6; bases outside the gene matches: 7. Germline assignment: CDR1 SGHDT and CDR2 YYEEEE. The CDR3 extends over 15 amino acids. This CDR3 reads CASSIGTGMSGELFF. The CDR3 DNA follows: TGTGCCAGCAGCATCGGGACAGGGATGTCCGGGGAGCTGTTTTTT.

The rearrangement joins TRBV7-2 to TRBJ2-7; D remains unclear. The CDR3 spans 13 residues. V dropped 3 bases and J dropped 3 bases, with 9 bases sitting between them. In germline, CDR1 is SGHTA, CDR2 FQGNSA. CDR3 sequence: CASSFGRSYEQYF. The DNA of the CDR3 is TGTGCCAGCAGCTTTGGCAGGAGCTACGAGCAGTACTTC.

The chain combines TRBV29-1 with TRBJ1-2; unclear D gene. The CDR3 is 13 residues long. In germline, CDR1 is SQVTM, CDR2 ANQGSEA. Deletions cut 0 bases from V and 2 bases from J, with 7 bases between. CDR3 amino acids: CSVEEAGNYGYTF. CDR3 bases: TGCAGCGTTGAAGAAGCGGGGAACTATGGCTACACCTTC.

The V and J genes are TRBV29-1 and TRBJ2-3; D possibly corresponds to TRBD2 (5 bases). This CDR3 comprises 14 residues. Per the germline V gene, CDR1 is SQVTM and CDR2 is ANQGSEA. Trimming took off 6 bases at V and 2 bases at J, with 15 bases between the two ends. The CDR3 DNA reads TGCAGCGTGTTACTAGGTTTCGACACAGATACGCAGTATTTT. Protein product: CSVLLGFDTDTQYF.